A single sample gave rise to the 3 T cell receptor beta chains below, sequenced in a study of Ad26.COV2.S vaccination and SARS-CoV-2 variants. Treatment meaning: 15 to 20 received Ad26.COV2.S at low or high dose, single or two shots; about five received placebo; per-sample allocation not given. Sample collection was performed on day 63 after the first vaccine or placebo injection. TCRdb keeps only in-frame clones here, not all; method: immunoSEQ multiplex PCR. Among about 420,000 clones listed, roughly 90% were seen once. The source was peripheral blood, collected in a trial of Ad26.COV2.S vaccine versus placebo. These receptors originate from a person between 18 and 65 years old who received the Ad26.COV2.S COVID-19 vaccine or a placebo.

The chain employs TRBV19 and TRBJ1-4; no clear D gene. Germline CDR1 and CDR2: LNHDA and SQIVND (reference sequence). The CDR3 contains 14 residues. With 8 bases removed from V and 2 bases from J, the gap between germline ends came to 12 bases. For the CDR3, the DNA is TGTGCCAGTCGAGGGATGGCCACTAATGAAAAACTGTTTTTT. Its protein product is CASRGMATNEKLFF.

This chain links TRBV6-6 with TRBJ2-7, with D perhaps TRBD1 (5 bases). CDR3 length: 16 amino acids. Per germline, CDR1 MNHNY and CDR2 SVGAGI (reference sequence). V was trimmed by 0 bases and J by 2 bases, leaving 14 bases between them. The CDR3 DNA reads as TGTGCCAGCAGTTACTCGACGACAGCGATACCCTACGAGCAGTACTTC. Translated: CASSYSTTAIPYEQYF.

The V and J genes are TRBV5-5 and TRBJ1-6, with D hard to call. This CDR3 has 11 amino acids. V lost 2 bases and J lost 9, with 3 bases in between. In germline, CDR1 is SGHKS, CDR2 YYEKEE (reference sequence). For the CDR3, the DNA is TGTGCCAGCAGCTTAAGTTCACCCCTCCACTTT. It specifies CASSLSSPLHF.